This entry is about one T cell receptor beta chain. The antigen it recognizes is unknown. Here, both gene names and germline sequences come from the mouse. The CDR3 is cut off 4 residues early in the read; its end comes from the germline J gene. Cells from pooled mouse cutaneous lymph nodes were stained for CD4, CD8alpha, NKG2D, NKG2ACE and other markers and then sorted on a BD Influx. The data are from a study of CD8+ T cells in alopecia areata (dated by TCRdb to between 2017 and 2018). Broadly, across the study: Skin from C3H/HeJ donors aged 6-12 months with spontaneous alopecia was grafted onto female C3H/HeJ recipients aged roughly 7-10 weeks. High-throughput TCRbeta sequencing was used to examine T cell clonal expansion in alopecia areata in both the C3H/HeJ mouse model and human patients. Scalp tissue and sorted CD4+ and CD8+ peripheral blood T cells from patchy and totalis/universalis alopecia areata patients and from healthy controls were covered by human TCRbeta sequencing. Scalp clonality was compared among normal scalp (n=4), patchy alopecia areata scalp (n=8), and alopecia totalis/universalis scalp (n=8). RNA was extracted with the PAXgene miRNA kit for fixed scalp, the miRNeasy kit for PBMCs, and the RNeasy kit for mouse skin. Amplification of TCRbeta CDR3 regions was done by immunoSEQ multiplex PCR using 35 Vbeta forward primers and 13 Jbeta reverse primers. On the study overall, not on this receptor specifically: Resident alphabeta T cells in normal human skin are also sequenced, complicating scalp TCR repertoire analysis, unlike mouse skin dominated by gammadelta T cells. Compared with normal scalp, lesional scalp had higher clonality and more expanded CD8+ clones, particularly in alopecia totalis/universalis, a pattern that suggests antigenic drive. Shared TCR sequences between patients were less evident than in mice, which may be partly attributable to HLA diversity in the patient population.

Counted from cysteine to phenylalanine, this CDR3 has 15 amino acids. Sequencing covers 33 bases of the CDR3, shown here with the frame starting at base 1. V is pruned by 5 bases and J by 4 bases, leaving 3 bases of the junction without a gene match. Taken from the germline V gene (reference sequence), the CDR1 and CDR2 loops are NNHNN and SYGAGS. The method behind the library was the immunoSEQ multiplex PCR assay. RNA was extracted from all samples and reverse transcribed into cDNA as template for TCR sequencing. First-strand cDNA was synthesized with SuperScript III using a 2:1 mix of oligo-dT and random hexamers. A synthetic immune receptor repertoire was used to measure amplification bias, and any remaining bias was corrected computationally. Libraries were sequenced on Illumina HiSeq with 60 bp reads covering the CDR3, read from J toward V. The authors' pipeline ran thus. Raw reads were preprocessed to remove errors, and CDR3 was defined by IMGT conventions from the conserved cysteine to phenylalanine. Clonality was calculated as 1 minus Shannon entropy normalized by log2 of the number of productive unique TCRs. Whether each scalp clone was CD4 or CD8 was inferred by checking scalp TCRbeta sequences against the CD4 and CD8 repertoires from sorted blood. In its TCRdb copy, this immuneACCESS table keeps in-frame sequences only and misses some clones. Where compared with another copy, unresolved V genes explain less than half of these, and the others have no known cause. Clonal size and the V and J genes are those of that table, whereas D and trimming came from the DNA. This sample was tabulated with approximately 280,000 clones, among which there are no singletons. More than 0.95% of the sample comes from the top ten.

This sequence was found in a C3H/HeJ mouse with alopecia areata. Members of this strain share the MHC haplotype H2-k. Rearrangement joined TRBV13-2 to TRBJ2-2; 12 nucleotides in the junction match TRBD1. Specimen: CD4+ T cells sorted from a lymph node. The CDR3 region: CASGGQGAGTGQLYF. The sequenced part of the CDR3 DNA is TGTGCCAGCGGGGGACAGGGGGCCGGCACCGGG.